This T cell receptor beta chain was recorded in a study of beta chain features in type 1 diabetes. Findings and limits, study-wide: Moderate but significant shortening of TCRB CDR3s was recorded in all four CD4+ subsets from Type 1 diabetes patients.

Purity exceeding 95% was reached by all sorted populations. This CDR3 comprises 12 residues. Trimming stripped 6 bases from V and 5 bases from J, with 10 bases between. Germline CDR1 reads SNHLY; CDR2 reads FYNNEI. This clone was seen only a few times. Antigen specificity is unknown. What was sequenced were expressed TCRB transcripts, since all of the isolated RNA had been reverse transcribed. Here immunoSEQ multiplex PCR was the method, and the copy in TCRdb shows in-frame clones only, minus some. Among 600,000 or so clones, approximately 13% were seen once, and the ten largest hold more than 0.09%. Sequencing input: naive CD4+ T cells from blood. This chain uses TRBV2 with TRBJ1-2, with D possibly matching TRBD1 (6 bases). The origin of this receptor is a man in his thirties or forties with type 1 diabetes. The DNA for the CDR3 is TGTGCCAGCAGGGGGGACATTTATGGCTACACCTTC. Residues: CASRGDIYGYTF.